The 3 T cell receptor beta chains given below trace back to one sample, sequenced in a study of regulatory T cells in long-lasting Graves disease. Time point: newly diagnosed GD, antithyroid drugs for less than 3 months. After RNA was extracted from PBMCs, the TCR library was made from it. With iRepertoire HTBI primers and Arm-PCR of CDR3 regions, TCR beta libraries were built. In TCRdb, the multiplex PCR reads were re-called with MiXCR into one record per CDR3 protein. The data hold hundreds of thousands of distinct CDR3 sequences, with over 14% observed a single time. This sample was shared with a second study, whose subject was T cells in Graves' hyperthyroidism and ophthalmopathy.

Sequencing used peripheral blood mononuclear cells (PBMCs), obtained at new diagnosis, from a patient treated with antithyroid drugs. These receptors all come from a woman aged 40 to 49 with Graves disease.

The gene calls are TRBV15 and TRBJ1-3; perhaps TRBD1 as D (5 bases). This CDR3 spans 15 amino acids. Germline assignment: CDR1 LNHNV and CDR2 YYDKDF (reference sequence). The V gene lost 8 bases and the J gene lost 1 base, with 15 bases spanning the gap. CDR3 nucleotide sequence: TGTGCCACCGGGACGGGGCAGGTATCTGGAAACACCATATATTTT. Encoded protein: CATGTGQVSGNTIYF.

This clonotype was seen at least ten times. This chain links TRBV30 with TRBJ1-5, with no clear D. Germline V gives CDR1 GTSNPN, CDR2 SVGIG (reference sequence). Trimming removed 2 bases at V and 2 bases at J, with 7 bases between. CDR3 length: 13 amino acids. The CDR3: CAWSPQGNQPQHF. DNA of the CDR3: TGTGCCTGGAGTCCTCAGGGCAATCAGCCCCAGCATTTT.

This clonotype was seen a handful of times. This chain links TRBV20-1 with TRBJ2-2; possibly TRBD1 for D (6 bases). Trimming removed 2 bases from V and 2 bases from J, with 9 bases in between. The CDR3 consists of 14 residues. Germline CDR1 is DFQATT and CDR2 is SNEGSKA (reference sequence). The CDR3 coding sequence is TGCAGTGCTAGAACAGGGTCAAACACCGGGGAGCTGTTTTTT. The encoded protein is CSARTGSNTGELFF.